This T cell receptor (beta chain) came from a study of T cell repertoires in cytomegalovirus infection. Study context: CMV infection plus the matching HLA type was flagged by public TCR beta signatures.

The germline CDR1 and CDR2 sequences are KGHSH and LQKENI. The CDR3 is made up of 15 amino acids. V lost 4 bases and J 0 bases, leaving 10 bases between the germline ends. This clonotype was detected only a few times. TCRdb processed the reads anew with MiXCR; each CDR3 protein has one entry. The table lists 150,000 to 200,000 distinct CDR3 sequences, 28% of them singletons. Sequencing was performed on PBMCs. The receptor was derived from a human donor in good health (CMV status not recorded). Some clones in this sample may be carry-over from other donors' samples. The chain is built from TRBV18 and TRBJ2-1; D might be TRBD1 (5 bases). As DNA, the CDR3 is TGTGCCAGCTCACAGGACAATCCCTCCTACAATGAGCAGTTCTTC. It specifies CASSQDNPSYNEQFF.